A selection of T cell receptor beta chains follows, all from one sample in a study of cytotoxic CD8 clonotypes in ibrutinib-treated CLL. Clones were read by immunoSEQ multiplex PCR, and TCRdb kept only the in-frame ones, dropping some. The data show about 160,000 clones, approximately 80% seen once. Sample: PBMCs, taken after 24 months of ibrutinib treatment. These TCRs come from a human donor with chronic lymphocytic leukemia. The CDR3 runs from the conserved cysteine through the conserved F or W. Fields, in order: V gene, clone size, D gene, CDR3 length, J gene, CDR3 DNA, CDR3 protein. A D gene is named only where the DNA matches it firmly. Only some rows state a clone size, as once, few, many or a class for expanded clones.

>TRBV4-2|NA|NA|15|TRBJ2-7
TGTGCCAGCAGCGAACCATGGGCCAGCACACCCGAGCAGTACTTC
CASSEPWASTPEQYF
>TRBV19|NA|NA|15|TRBJ1-2
TGTGCCAGTAGTACCGGCGAGGGTATTAACTATGGCTACACCTTC
CASSTGEGINYGYTF
>TRBV19|NA|NA|14|TRBJ1-5
TGTGCCAGTAGTCAGCCAGAGGGCAGGAAGCCCCAGCATTTT
CASSQPEGRKPQHF
>TRBV19|once|TRBD1|15|TRBJ1-4
TGTGCCAGTAGTGCCCGGGACAGGGAGCACGAAAAACTGTTTTTT
CASSARDREHEKLFF
>TRBV4-3|NA|NA|16|TRBJ2-5
TGCGCCAGCAGCCAAGTTGTGGGAGCAAGGGGAGAGACCCAGTACTTC
CASSQVVGARGETQYF
>TRBV5-1|few|TRBD2|17|TRBJ2-3
TGCGCCAGCAGCTTGCCTGGACTAGCGGCTACCACAGATACGCAGTATTTT
CASSLPGLAATTDTQYF
>TRBV30|NA|TRBD1|16|TRBJ1-6
TGTGCCTGGAGTGTACAGCGGGGACAGGGGGCTCCACCCCTCCACTTT
CAWSVQRGQGAPPLHF
>TRBV5-4|NA|NA|16|TRBJ1-3
TGTGCCAGCAGCTTGGGCAGCGCGCCCTCTGGAAACACCATATATTTT
CASSLGSAPSGNTIYF
>TRBV29-1|NA|NA|11|TRBJ1-2
TGCAGCGTTCACACTAACTATGGCTACACCTTC
CSVHTNYGYTF
>TRBV19|NA|NA|15|TRBJ1-1
TGTGCCAGTAGTTATCCCCCGGGGGGGAAGACTGAAGCTTTCTTT
CASSYPPGGKTEAFF
>TRBV19|NA|TRBD1|16|TRBJ2-7
TGTGCCAGTAGTGAGACCGGGACAGGGAGCTCCTACGAGCAGTACTTC
CASSETGTGSSYEQYF
>TRBV2|NA|TRBD2|15|TRBJ2-2
TGTGCCAGCAAATTAGCGGGGTTTGACACCGGGGAGCTGTTTTTT
CASKLAGFDTGELFF
>TRBV27|NA|NA|16|TRBJ2-2
TGTGCCAGCAGTTTAGGTCCGGGTTCGAACACCGGGGAGCTGTTTTTT
CASSLGPGSNTGELFF
>TRBV7-3|NA|NA|14|TRBJ1-1
TGTGCCAGCAGCTTAAGTCCGGGAAGCACTGAAGCTTTCTTT
CASSLSPGSTEAFF
>TRBV7-8|NA|TRBD1|16|TRBJ1-4
TGTGCCAGCAGCTTATCCATGGGACAGGGAGTGGAAAAACTGTTTTTT
CASSLSMGQGVEKLFF
>TRBV9|NA|NA|15|TRBJ2-1
TGTGCCAGCAGCGTAGAGGAGGGAGCTTTTGAAGAGCAGTTCTTC
CASSVEEGAFEEQFF
>TRBV28|few|TRBD2|16|TRBJ2-7
TGTGCCAGCAGCTCGAATCTAGCGGGAGAAATGTACGAGCAGTACTTC
CASSSNLAGEMYEQYF
>TRBV19|NA|NA|11|TRBJ1-2
TGTGCCAGTAGTATTGCCGGGAGCTACACCTTC
CASSIAGSYTF
>TRBV4-1|NA|NA|16|TRBJ2-5
TGCGCCAGCAGCCAAGATAGGAGGAGCGGGTTCGAGACCCAGTACTTC
CASSQDRRSGFETQYF
>TRBV6-6|NA|NA|14|TRBJ1-3
TGTGCCAGCAGCTCAGGGCTCTCTGGAAACACCATATATTTT
CASSSGLSGNTIYF
>TRBV4-2|NA|NA|13|TRBJ1-1
TGTGCCAGCAGCCAAGCCAGGAGCACTGAAGCTTTCTTT
CASSQARSTEAFF
>TRBV7-9|NA|NA|14|TRBJ1-1
TGTGCCAGCCCTGAAAACGAGCTTAGTTCCCCAGCTTTCTTT
CASPENELSSPAFF